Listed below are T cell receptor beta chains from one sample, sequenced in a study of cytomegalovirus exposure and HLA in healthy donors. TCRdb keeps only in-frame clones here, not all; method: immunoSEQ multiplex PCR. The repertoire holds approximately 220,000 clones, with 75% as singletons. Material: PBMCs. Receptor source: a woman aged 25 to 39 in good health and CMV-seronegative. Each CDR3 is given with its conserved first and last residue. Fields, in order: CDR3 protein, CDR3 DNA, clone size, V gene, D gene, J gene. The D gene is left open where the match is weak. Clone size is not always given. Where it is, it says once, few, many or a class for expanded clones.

cdr3_aa: CASSSLAVTISYEQYF; cdr3_nt: TGTGCCAGCAGCTCCCTAGCGGTCACGATCTCCTACGAGCAGTACTTC; clone_size: -; v_call: TRBV5-8; d_call: TRBD2; j_call: TRBJ2-7
cdr3_aa: CSAKAWDRDNGHGYTF; cdr3_nt: TGCAGCGCAAAAGCTTGGGACAGGGACAATGGGCATGGCTACACCTTC; clone_size: -; v_call: TRBV29-1; d_call: TRBD1; j_call: TRBJ1-2
cdr3_aa: CASSFRDRQTDTQYF; cdr3_nt: TGTGCCAGCAGTTTCCGGGACAGGCAGACAGATACGCAGTATTTT; clone_size: -; v_call: TRBV6-6; d_call: TRBD1; j_call: TRBJ2-3
cdr3_aa: CASSYSSGRAPNEQFF; cdr3_nt: TGTGCCAGCAGTTACTCTAGCGGGAGGGCCCCCAATGAGCAGTTCTTC; clone_size: -; v_call: TRBV6-5; d_call: TRBD2; j_call: TRBJ2-1
cdr3_aa: CASSIDRDTDTQYF; cdr3_nt: TGCGCCAGCAGCATCGACAGAGACACAGATACGCAGTATTTT; clone_size: -; v_call: TRBV5-1; d_call: -; j_call: TRBJ2-3
cdr3_aa: CASSLVRAKYNEQFF; cdr3_nt: TGTGCCAGCAGCTTAGTGCGGGCGAAATACAATGAGCAGTTCTTC; clone_size: -; v_call: TRBV11-2; d_call: -; j_call: TRBJ2-1
cdr3_aa: CASSPGVPYNEQFF; cdr3_nt: TGTGCCAGCAGCCCGGGGGTCCCCTACAATGAGCAGTTCTTC; clone_size: few; v_call: TRBV7-3; d_call: -; j_call: TRBJ2-1
cdr3_aa: CASSYSLGSGIRELFF; cdr3_nt: TGTGCCAGCAGTTACAGTCTGGGGAGCGGTATCCGGGAGCTGTTTTTT; clone_size: -; v_call: TRBV6-6; d_call: -; j_call: TRBJ2-2
cdr3_aa: CASSPAVTGGNTIYF; cdr3_nt: TGTGCCAGCTCACCAGCCGTCACAGGTGGAAACACCATATATTTT; clone_size: -; v_call: TRBV18; d_call: -; j_call: TRBJ1-3
cdr3_aa: CASSETGQSTDTQYF; cdr3_nt: TGTGCCAGCAGCGAAACGGGACAGAGCACAGATACGCAGTATTTT; clone_size: -; v_call: TRBV6-5; d_call: TRBD1; j_call: TRBJ2-3
cdr3_aa: CAISPPSGESAFF; cdr3_nt: TGTGCCATCAGTCCACCCAGCGGTGAATCGGCTTTCTTT; clone_size: few; v_call: TRBV10-3; d_call: -; j_call: TRBJ1-1
cdr3_aa: CASTQNTEAFF; cdr3_nt: TGTGCCAGCACCCAGAACACTGAAGCTTTCTTT; clone_size: -; v_call: TRBV2; d_call: -; j_call: TRBJ1-1
cdr3_aa: CASKGIGNQPQHF; cdr3_nt: TGTGCCAGCAAGGGGATAGGCAATCAGCCCCAGCATTTT; clone_size: once; v_call: TRBV2; d_call: -; j_call: TRBJ1-5
cdr3_aa: CASIRAGGLSYNEQFF; cdr3_nt: TGTGCCAGCATCCGAGCGGGGGGGCTCTCCTACAATGAGCAGTTCTTC; clone_size: -; v_call: TRBV7-9; d_call: TRBD2; j_call: TRBJ2-1
cdr3_aa: CASSVGGRGGRFSYNEQFF; cdr3_nt: TGTGCCAGCAGCGTAGGAGGCCGGGGGGGGCGGTTTTCCTACAATGAGCAGTTCTTC; clone_size: -; v_call: TRBV9; d_call: TRBD2; j_call: TRBJ2-1
cdr3_aa: CASSLRTGPYEQYF; cdr3_nt: TGTGCCAGCAGCTTAAGGACAGGGCCCTACGAGCAGTACTTC; clone_size: -; v_call: TRBV7-9; d_call: TRBD1; j_call: TRBJ2-7
cdr3_aa: CSSSFPQGAGEKLFF; cdr3_nt: TGTTCCAGCAGCTTCCCCCAGGGGGCCGGTGAAAAACTGTTTTTT; clone_size: -; v_call: TRBV7-9; d_call: TRBD1; j_call: TRBJ1-4
cdr3_aa: CASTLFGENGELFF; cdr3_nt: TGTGCCAGCACCCTCTTCGGGGAGAACGGGGAGCTGTTTTTT; clone_size: -; v_call: TRBV5-4; d_call: -; j_call: TRBJ2-2
cdr3_aa: CASRQGETDTQYF; cdr3_nt: TGTGCCAGCAGACAGGGGGAGACAGATACGCAGTATTTT; clone_size: -; v_call: TRBV6-6; d_call: TRBD1; j_call: TRBJ2-3
cdr3_aa: CASSRGPATDTQYF; cdr3_nt: TGTGCCAGCAGCCGCGGCCCGGCCACAGATACGCAGTATTTT; clone_size: -; v_call: TRBV11-3; d_call: -; j_call: TRBJ2-3
cdr3_aa: CASSLTALNTEAFF; cdr3_nt: TGTGCCAGCAGTTTGACAGCCTTGAACACTGAAGCTTTCTTT; clone_size: -; v_call: TRBV6-5; d_call: -; j_call: TRBJ1-1
cdr3_aa: CASSIEAGSSEQYF; cdr3_nt: TGTGCCAGTAGTATAGAGGCGGGATCCAGCGAGCAGTACTTC; clone_size: once; v_call: TRBV19; d_call: -; j_call: TRBJ2-7
cdr3_aa: CASSKTETNEKLFF; cdr3_nt: TGTGCCAGCAGCAAGACAGAAACTAATGAAAAACTGTTTTTT; clone_size: few; v_call: TRBV11-2; d_call: -; j_call: TRBJ1-4
cdr3_aa: CASSLTPNTEAFF; cdr3_nt: TGTGCCAGCAGCTTAACACCGAACACTGAAGCTTTCTTT; clone_size: once; v_call: TRBV7-2; d_call: -; j_call: TRBJ1-1
cdr3_aa: CASSGGLAGGRSSYEQYF; cdr3_nt: TGCGCCAGCAGCGGGGGACTAGCGGGGGGAAGGAGCTCCTACGAGCAGTACTTC; clone_size: -; v_call: TRBV5-1; d_call: TRBD2; j_call: TRBJ2-7
cdr3_aa: CASSLNSGEQFF; cdr3_nt: TGTGCCAGCAGCTTAAATAGCGGCGAGCAGTTCTTC; clone_size: few; v_call: TRBV7-3; d_call: -; j_call: TRBJ2-1
cdr3_aa: CASKFGVTGFYEQYF; cdr3_nt: TGTGCCAGCAAGTTTGGTGTGACAGGCTTTTACGAGCAGTACTTC; clone_size: -; v_call: TRBV5-6; d_call: -; j_call: TRBJ2-7
cdr3_aa: CASSLAGGNTEAFF; cdr3_nt: TGTGCCAGCAGCTTGGCGGGGGGGAACACTGAAGCTTTCTTT; clone_size: few; v_call: TRBV5-4; d_call: -; j_call: TRBJ1-1
cdr3_aa: CARSFAGVQETQYF; cdr3_nt: TGTGCCAGAAGCTTCGCCGGGGTACAAGAGACCCAGTACTTC; clone_size: few; v_call: TRBV5-3; d_call: -; j_call: TRBJ2-5
cdr3_aa: CASSPRAASGSSLTEQYF; cdr3_nt: TGTGCCAGCTCACCACGAGCGGCTAGCGGGAGCTCCCTCACAGAGCAGTACTTC; clone_size: -; v_call: TRBV18; d_call: TRBD2; j_call: TRBJ2-7
cdr3_aa: CASSLGWRGEQYF; cdr3_nt: TGTGCCAGCAGCCTAGGGTGGAGGGGCGAGCAGTACTTC; clone_size: once; v_call: TRBV7-2; d_call: -; j_call: TRBJ2-7
cdr3_aa: CASSLTRQGEAFF; cdr3_nt: TGTGCCAGCAGCTTAACCCGACAGGGAGAAGCTTTCTTT; clone_size: -; v_call: TRBV6-1; d_call: TRBD1; j_call: TRBJ1-1
cdr3_aa: CASSYGGLGEKLFF; cdr3_nt: TGTGCCAGCAGTTACGGAGGGCTGGGTGAAAAACTGTTTTTT; clone_size: -; v_call: TRBV6-5; d_call: -; j_call: TRBJ1-4
cdr3_aa: CASSVANRNTIYF; cdr3_nt: TGTGCCAGCAGCGTAGCTAACCGAAACACCATATATTTT; clone_size: -; v_call: TRBV9; d_call: -; j_call: TRBJ1-3
cdr3_aa: CASSLTSGTGYSGELFF; cdr3_nt: TGTGCCAGCAGCTTAACCTCCGGGACAGGGTATTCCGGGGAGCTGTTTTTT; clone_size: -; v_call: TRBV7-9; d_call: TRBD1; j_call: TRBJ2-2
cdr3_aa: CASNYSPNTGELFF; cdr3_nt: TGTGCCAGCAATTATTCCCCGAACACCGGGGAGCTGTTTTTT; clone_size: few; v_call: TRBV2; d_call: -; j_call: TRBJ2-2
cdr3_aa: CASEASGGKIGNQPQHF; cdr3_nt: TGTGCCAGCGAAGCATCGGGGGGCAAGATCGGGAATCAGCCCCAGCATTTT; clone_size: -; v_call: TRBV18; d_call: -; j_call: TRBJ1-5
cdr3_aa: CASSSHPTGTEAFF; cdr3_nt: TGTGCCAGCAGCTCCCATCCTACAGGGACTGAAGCTTTCTTT; clone_size: once; v_call: TRBV7-6; d_call: -; j_call: TRBJ1-1
cdr3_aa: CASSPQGAHTEAFF; cdr3_nt: TGTGCCAGCAGTCCACAGGGGGCCCACACTGAAGCTTTCTTT; clone_size: -; v_call: TRBV6-6; d_call: TRBD1; j_call: TRBJ1-1
cdr3_aa: CASSGGDGSNQPQHF; cdr3_nt: TGTGCCAGCAGTGGGGGCGATGGGAGCAATCAGCCCCAGCATTTT; clone_size: -; v_call: TRBV6-5; d_call: -; j_call: TRBJ1-5
cdr3_aa: CASSLGKGCFGYTF; cdr3_nt: TGTGCCAGCAGCTTGGGAAAGGGGTGTTTTGGCTACACCTTC; clone_size: -; v_call: TRBV5-7; d_call: -; j_call: TRBJ1-2
cdr3_aa: CASSPPRNTEAFF; cdr3_nt: TGTGCCAGCTCACCACCGAGGAACACTGAAGCTTTCTTT; clone_size: -; v_call: TRBV18; d_call: -; j_call: TRBJ1-1
cdr3_aa: CASSHGTGETQYF; cdr3_nt: TGTGCCAGCTCACATGGGACAGGGGAGACCCAGTACTTC; clone_size: -; v_call: TRBV18; d_call: TRBD1; j_call: TRBJ2-5
cdr3_aa: CASSPPGGGAVNSPLHF; cdr3_nt: TGTGCCAGCTCACCACCGGGAGGAGGGGCTGTAAATTCACCCCTCCACTTT; clone_size: -; v_call: TRBV18; d_call: -; j_call: TRBJ1-6
cdr3_aa: CASSSGQGSSGTGNTIYF; cdr3_nt: TGCGCCAGCAGCTCCGGACAGGGGAGTTCCGGTACTGGAAACACCATATATTTT; clone_size: -; v_call: TRBV5-1; d_call: TRBD1; j_call: TRBJ1-3
cdr3_aa: CASSGTGLTYEQYF; cdr3_nt: TGTGCCAGCAGTGGGACAGGACTTACCTACGAGCAGTACTTC; clone_size: -; v_call: TRBV6-1; d_call: TRBD1; j_call: TRBJ2-7
cdr3_aa: CASSFSVNEQYF; cdr3_nt: TGTGCCAGCAGTTTTAGCGTGAACGAGCAGTACTTC; clone_size: -; v_call: TRBV2; d_call: -; j_call: TRBJ2-7
cdr3_aa: CASSESSYEQYF; cdr3_nt: TGCGCCAGCAGTGAGTCGTCATACGAGCAGTACTTC; clone_size: -; v_call: TRBV10-2; d_call: -; j_call: TRBJ2-7
cdr3_aa: CASSVQVGGRSPLHF; cdr3_nt: TGTGCCAGCAGTGTACAGGTCGGGGGACGATCACCCCTCCACTTT; clone_size: -; v_call: TRBV6-5; d_call: -; j_call: TRBJ1-6
cdr3_aa: CASSIGTSGVNEQFF; cdr3_nt: TGTGCCAGTAGTATCGGGACTAGCGGGGTAAATGAGCAGTTCTTC; clone_size: -; v_call: TRBV19; d_call: TRBD2; j_call: TRBJ2-1
cdr3_aa: CASGSPVTTGKETQYF; cdr3_nt: TGTGCTAGTGGTTCACCAGTAACGACAGGCAAAGAGACCCAGTACTTC; clone_size: -; v_call: TRBV12-5; d_call: -; j_call: TRBJ2-5